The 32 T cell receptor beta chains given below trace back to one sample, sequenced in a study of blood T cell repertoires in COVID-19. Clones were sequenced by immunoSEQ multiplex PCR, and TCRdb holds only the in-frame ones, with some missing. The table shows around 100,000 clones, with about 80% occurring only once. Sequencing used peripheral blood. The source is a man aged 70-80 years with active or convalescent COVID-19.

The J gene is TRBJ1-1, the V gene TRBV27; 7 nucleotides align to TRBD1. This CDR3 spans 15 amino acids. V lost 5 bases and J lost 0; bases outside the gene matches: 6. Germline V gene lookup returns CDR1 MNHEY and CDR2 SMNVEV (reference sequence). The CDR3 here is CASSLVDRVNTEAFF. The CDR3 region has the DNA TGTGCCAGCAGTCTAGTCGACAGGGTGAACACTGAAGCTTTCTTT.

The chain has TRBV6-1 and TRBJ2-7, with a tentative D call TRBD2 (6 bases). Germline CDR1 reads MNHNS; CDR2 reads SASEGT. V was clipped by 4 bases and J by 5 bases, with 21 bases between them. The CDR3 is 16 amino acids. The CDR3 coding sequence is TGTGCCAGCAGTGCCCTATGGGAGAGAACGGGAGACGAGCAGTACTTC. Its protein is CASSALWERTGDEQYF.

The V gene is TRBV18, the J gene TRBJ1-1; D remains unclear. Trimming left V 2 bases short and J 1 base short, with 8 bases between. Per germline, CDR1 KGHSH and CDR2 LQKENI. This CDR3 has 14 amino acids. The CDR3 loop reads CASSPTWANTEAFF. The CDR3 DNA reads TGTGCCAGCTCACCAACTTGGGCGAACACTGAAGCTTTCTTT.

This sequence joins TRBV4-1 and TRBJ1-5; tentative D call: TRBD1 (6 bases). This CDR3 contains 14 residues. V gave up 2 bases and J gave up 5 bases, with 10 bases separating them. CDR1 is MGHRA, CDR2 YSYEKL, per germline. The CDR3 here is CASSQLQGYQPQHF. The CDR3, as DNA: TGCGCCAGCAGCCAACTACAGGGTTATCAGCCCCAGCATTTT.

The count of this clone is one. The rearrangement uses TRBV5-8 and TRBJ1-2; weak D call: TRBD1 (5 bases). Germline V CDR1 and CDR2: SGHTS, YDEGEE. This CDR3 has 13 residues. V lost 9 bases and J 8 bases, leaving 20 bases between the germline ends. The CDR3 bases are TGTGCCAACCCTCCGTGGGGCAACCGGGGCTACACCTTC. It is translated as CANPPWGNRGYTF.

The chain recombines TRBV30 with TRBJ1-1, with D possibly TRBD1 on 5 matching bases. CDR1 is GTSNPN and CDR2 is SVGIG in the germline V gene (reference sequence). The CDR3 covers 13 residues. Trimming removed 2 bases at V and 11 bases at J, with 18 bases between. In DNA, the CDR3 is TGTGCCTGGAGTTTGGAAGTAAAGGACAAGGCTTTCTTT. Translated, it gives CAWSLEVKDKAFF.

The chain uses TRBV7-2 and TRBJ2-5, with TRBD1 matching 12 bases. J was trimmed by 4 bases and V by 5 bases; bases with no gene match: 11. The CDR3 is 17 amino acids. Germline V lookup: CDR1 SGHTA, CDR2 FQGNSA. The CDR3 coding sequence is TGTGCCAGCAGCCCAAACACCGGGACAGGGGGCCGAGAGACCCAGTACTTC. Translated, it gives CASSPNTGTGGRETQYF.

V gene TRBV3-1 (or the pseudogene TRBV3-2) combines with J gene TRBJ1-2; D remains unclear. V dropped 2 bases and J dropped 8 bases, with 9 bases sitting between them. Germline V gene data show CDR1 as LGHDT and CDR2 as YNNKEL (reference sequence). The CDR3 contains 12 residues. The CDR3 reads CASSQPTGGYTF. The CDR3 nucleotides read TGTGCCAGCAGCCAACCGACCGGGGGCTACACCTTC.

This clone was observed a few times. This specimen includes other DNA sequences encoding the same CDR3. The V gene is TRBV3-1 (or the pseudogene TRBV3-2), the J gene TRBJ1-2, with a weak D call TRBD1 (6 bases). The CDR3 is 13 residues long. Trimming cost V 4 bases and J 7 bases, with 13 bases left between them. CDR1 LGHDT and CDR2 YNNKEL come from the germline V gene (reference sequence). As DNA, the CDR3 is TGTGCCAGCAGCCCTACAGGGAAGGGTGGCTACACCTTC. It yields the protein CASSPTGKGGYTF.

DNA for the CDR3: TGTGCCAGCAACCCTGCCAGGGATAGCAATCAGCCCCAGCATTTT. It specifies CASNPARDSNQPQHF. This rearrangement joins TRBV6-5 to TRBJ1-5, with D perhaps matching TRBD1 (5 bases). Germline V gene sequence: CDR1 MNHEY, CDR2 SVGAGI. Trimming cost V 7 bases and J 0 bases, with 13 bases left between them. The CDR3 is 15 residues long.

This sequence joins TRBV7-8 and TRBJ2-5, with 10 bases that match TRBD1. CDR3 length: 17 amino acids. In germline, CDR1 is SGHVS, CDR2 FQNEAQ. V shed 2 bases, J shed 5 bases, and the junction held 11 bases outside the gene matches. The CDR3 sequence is CASSLTGTGDGRETQYF. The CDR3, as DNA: TGTGCCAGCAGCTTAACCGGGACAGGGGACGGGAGGGAGACCCAGTACTTC. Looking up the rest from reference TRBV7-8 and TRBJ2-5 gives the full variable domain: GAGVSQSPRYKVAKRGQDVALRCDPISGHVSLFWYQQALGQGPEFLTYFQNEAQLDKSGLPSDRFFAERPEGSVSTLKIQRTQQEDSAVYLCASSLTGTGDGRETQYFGPGTRLLVL.

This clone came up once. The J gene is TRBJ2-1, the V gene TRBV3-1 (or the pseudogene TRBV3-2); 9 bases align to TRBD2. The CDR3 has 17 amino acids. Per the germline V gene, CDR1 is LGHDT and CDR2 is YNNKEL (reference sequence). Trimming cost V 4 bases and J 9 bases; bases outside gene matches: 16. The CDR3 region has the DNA TGTGCCAGCAGCCCTCCTGGGAGGGTAGCGGGAGCGTCTGAGCAGTTCTTC. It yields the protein CASSPPGRVAGASEQFF.

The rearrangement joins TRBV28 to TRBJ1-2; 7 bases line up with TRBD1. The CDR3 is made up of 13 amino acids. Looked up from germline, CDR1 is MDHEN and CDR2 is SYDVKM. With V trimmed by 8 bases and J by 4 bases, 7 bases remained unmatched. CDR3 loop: CASEPGQSYGYTF. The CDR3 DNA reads TGTGCCAGCGAACCGGGACAGAGCTATGGCTACACCTTC.

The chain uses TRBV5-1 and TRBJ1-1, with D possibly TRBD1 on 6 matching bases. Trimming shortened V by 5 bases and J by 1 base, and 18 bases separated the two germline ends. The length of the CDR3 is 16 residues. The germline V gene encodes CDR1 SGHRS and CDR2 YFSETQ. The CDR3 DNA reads TGCGCCAGCAGGAGGGGGATCTTAACATCGAACACTGAAGCTTTCTTT. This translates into CASRRGILTSNTEAFF.

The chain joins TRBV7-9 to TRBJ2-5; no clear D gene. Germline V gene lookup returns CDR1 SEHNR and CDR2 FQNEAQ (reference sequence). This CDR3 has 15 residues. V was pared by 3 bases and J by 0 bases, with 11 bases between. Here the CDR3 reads CASSFMMADQETQYF. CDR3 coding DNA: TGTGCCAGCAGCTTTATGATGGCAGACCAAGAGACCCAGTACTTC.

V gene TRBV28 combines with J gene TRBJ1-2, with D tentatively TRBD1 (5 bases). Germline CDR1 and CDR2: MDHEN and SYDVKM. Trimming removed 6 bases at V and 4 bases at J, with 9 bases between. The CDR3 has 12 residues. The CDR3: CASSGHVYGYTF. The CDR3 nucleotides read TGTGCCAGCAGCGGACACGTCTATGGCTACACCTTC.

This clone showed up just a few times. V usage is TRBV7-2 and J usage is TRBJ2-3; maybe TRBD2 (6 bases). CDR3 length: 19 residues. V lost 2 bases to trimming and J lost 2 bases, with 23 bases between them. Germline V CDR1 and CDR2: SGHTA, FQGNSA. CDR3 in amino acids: CASSLSPGTLPSITDTQYF. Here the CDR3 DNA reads TGTGCCAGCAGCTTAAGCCCAGGGACTCTTCCATCGATCACAGATACGCAGTATTTT.

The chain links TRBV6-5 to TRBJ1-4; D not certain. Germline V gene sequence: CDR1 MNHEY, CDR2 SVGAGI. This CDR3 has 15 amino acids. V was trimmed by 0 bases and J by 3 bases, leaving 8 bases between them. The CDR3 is CASSYSWASNEKLFF. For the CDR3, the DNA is TGTGCCAGCAGTTACTCGTGGGCATCTAATGAAAAACTGTTTTTT.

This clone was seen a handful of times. CDR3 coding DNA: TGTGCCAGCAGTTGGGCAGGGTCTTCACCCCTCCACTTT. It translates to CASSWAGSSPLHF. The chain employs TRBV27 and TRBJ1-6; possibly TRBD1 for D (5 bases). CDR1 is MNHEY and CDR2 is SMNVEV in the germline V gene (reference sequence). Trimming removed 4 bases from V and 9 bases from J, with 10 bases in between. The CDR3 is 13 amino acids.

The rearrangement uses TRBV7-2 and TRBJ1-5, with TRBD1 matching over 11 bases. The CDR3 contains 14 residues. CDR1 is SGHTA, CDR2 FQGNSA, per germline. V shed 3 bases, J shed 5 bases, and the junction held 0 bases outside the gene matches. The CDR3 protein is CASSLGQGDQPQHF. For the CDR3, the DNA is TGTGCCAGCAGCTTGGGACAGGGGGATCAGCCCCAGCATTTT.

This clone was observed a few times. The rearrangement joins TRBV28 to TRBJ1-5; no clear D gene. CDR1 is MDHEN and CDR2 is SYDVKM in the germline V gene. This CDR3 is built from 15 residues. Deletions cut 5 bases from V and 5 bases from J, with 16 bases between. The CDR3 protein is CASSKPGRRYQPQHF. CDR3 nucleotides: TGTGCCAGCAGTAAGCCTGGGAGGAGGTATCAGCCCCAGCATTTT.

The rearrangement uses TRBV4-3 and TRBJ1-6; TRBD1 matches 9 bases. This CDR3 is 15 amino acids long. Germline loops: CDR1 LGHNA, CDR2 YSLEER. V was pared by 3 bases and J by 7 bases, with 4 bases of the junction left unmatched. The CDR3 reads CASSQVTGGNSPLHF. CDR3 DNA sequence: TGCGCCAGCAGCCAGGTGACAGGGGGGAATTCACCCCTCCACTTT.

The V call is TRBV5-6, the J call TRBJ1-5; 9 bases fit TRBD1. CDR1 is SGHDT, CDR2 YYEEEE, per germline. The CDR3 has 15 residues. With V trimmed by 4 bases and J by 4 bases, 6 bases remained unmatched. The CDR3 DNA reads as TGTGCCAGCAGCCTGGGACAGGGCCTGAATCAGCCCCAGCATTTT. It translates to CASSLGQGLNQPQHF.

In DNA form, the CDR3 reads TGTGCCAGCAGTTACTCGGGCGACGGCTACACCTTC. This encodes CASSYSGDGYTF. The rearrangement links TRBV6-5 to TRBJ1-2; D gene ambiguous. The V end lost 0 bases, the J end lost 8 bases, and 7 bases lay between the germline ends. Germline-derived CDR1 and CDR2 are MNHEY and SVGAGI. This CDR3 contains 12 residues.

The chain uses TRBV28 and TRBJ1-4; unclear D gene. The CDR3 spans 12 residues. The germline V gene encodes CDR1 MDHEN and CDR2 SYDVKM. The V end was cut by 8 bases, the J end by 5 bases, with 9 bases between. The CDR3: CASHRANEKLFF. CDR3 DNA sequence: TGTGCCAGCCACAGAGCAAATGAAAAACTGTTTTTT.

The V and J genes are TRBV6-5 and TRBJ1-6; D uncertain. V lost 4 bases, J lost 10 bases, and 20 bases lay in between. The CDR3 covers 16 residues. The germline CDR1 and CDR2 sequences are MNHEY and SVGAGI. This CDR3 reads CASSSDFASPVSPLHF. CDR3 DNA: TGTGCCAGCAGTTCGGACTTTGCCAGTCCCGTATCACCCCTCCACTTT.

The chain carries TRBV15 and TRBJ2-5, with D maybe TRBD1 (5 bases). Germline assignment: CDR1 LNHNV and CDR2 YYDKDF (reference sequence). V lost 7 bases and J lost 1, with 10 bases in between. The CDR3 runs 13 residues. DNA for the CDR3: TGTGCCACCACCAGGGCACCCCAAGAGACCCAGTACTTC. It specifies CATTRAPQETQYF.

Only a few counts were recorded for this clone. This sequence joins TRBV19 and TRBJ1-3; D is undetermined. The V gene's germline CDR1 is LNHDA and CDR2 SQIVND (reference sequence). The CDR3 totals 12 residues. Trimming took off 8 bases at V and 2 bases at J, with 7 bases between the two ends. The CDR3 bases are TGTGCCAGTTCGGAGGCTGGAAACACCATATATTTT. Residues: CASSEAGNTIYF. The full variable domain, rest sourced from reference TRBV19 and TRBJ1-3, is DGGITQSPKYLFRKEGQNVTLSCEQNLNHDAMYWYRQDPGQGLRLIYYSQIVNDFQKGDIAEGYSVSREKKESFPLTVTSAQKNPTAFYLCASSEAGNTIYFGEGSWLTVV.

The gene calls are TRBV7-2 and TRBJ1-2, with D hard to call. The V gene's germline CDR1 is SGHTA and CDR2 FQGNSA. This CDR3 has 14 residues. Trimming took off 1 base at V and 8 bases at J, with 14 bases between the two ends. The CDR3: CASSLGRAPGGYTF. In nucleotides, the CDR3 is TGTGCCAGCAGCTTAGGGCGGGCGCCGGGGGGCTACACCTTC.

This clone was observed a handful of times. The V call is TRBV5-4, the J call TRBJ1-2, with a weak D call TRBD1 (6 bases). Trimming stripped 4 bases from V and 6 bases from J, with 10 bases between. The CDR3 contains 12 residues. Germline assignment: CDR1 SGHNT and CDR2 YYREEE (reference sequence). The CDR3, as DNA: TGTGCCAGCAGCAGAAGGACAGATGGCTACACCTTC. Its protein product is CASSRRTDGYTF.

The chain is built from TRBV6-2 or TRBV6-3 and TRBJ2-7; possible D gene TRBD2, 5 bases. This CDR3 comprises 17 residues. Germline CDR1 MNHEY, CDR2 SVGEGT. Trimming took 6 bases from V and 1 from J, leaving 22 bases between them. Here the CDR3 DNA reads TGTGCCAGCAGCCCAACCTCCTCACTAGGCCCGTCCTACGAGCAGTACTTC. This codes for CASSPTSSLGPSYEQYF.

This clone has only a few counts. This CDR3 is CASSLKQGTTEAFF. CDR3 nucleotide sequence: TGTGCCAGCAGTCTAAAACAGGGGACCACTGAAGCTTTCTTT. The chain uses TRBV6-5 and TRBJ1-1; 7 bases are a match to TRBD1. Germline CDR1 and CDR2: MNHEY and SVGAGI. Trimming cost V 5 bases and J 4 bases; bases outside gene matches: 7. CDR3 size: 14 residues.